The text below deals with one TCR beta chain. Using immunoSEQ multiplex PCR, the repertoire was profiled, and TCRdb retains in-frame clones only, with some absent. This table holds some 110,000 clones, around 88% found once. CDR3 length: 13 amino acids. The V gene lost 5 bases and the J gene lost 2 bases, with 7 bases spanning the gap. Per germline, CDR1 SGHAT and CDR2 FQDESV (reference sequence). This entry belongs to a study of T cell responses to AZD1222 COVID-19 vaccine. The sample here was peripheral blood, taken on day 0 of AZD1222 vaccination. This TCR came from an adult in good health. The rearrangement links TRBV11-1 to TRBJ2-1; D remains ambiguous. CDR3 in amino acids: CASSPLTYNEQFF. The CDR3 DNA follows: TGTGCCAGCAGCCCCTTAACCTACAATGAGCAGTTCTTC.